The T cell receptor (beta chain) described here comes from a study of blood T cells in healthy people across ages. Study findings and constraints: PBMCs left unsorted prevented a conclusive naive versus antigen-experienced comparison. Donors of long life had a larger count of naive CD4+ cells and greater diversity than aged donors.

As regards this clonotype: Its cognate antigen is unknown.

With a J-beta primer mix and a sample-barcoded 5' primer, a second PCR ran about 6 to 11 cycles. TCRdb re-called the 5' RACE reads with MiXCR, one entry per CDR3 protein. The data show about 1,400,000 distinct CDR3 sequences, 45% to 70% seen once. Those donating, healthy Caucasian individuals from Russia, were aged roughly 6 to 90. Each individual donor underwent a draw of approximately 9.6 milliliters of peripheral blood. This CDR3 comprises 15 residues. This receptor was obtained from a man aged 18 to 30 in good health. Sequencing input: blood. The chain uses TRBV21-1 and TRBJ2-5; TRBD2 is the table's D call, not checked against the DNA. TRBV21-1 is a pseudogene. CDR3 DNA: TGTGCCAGCAGCAAAAGTCCGAGGCGCCAAGAGACCCAGTACTTC. It codes for CASSKSPRRQETQYF.